A selection of T cell receptor beta chains follows, all from one sample in a study of CD8+CD57+ T cells in acquired aplastic anemia. TCRdb reprocessed the reads with MiXCR, giving one entry per CDR3 protein. The sample lists about 150,000 distinct CDR3 sequences; about half were seen once. Material: sorted CD4+, CD8+, or CD8+CD57+ T cells (not recorded which) from PBMCs. Receptors originate from a human donor with aplastic anemia. CDR3s include the opening cysteine and the closing phenylalanine or tryptophan. The order of the fields is V gene, D gene, clone size, J gene, CDR3 protein, CDR3 DNA. The D gene is left open where the match is weak. Only part of the rows carry a size: once, few, many, or a class if the clone is expanded.

TRBV7-8	.	.	TRBJ2-7	CASSSRTVETYEQYF	TGTGCCAGCAGTTCTAGGACAGTGGAGACCTACGAGCAGTACTTC
TRBV7-9	.	many	TRBJ1-1	CASSWSRGTEAFF	TGTGCCAGCAGCTGGTCGAGGGGGACTGAAGCTTTCTTT
TRBV14	.	few	TRBJ2-1	CASSPGGRPSIYEQFF	TGTGCCAGCAGCCCCGGTGGGCGACCCAGCATCTATGAGCAGTTCTTC
TRBV24-1	TRBD1	few	TRBJ1-5	CASSAGTGNQPQHF	TGCGCCTCCAGTGCGGGGACAGGCAATCAGCCCCAGCATTTT
TRBV11-2	.	.	TRBJ2-3	CASSAGKGGADTQYF	TGTGCCAGCAGCGCGGGAAAGGGGGGGGCAGATACGCAGTATTTT
TRBV5-1	.	many	TRBJ1-3	CASSVDNSGNTIYF	TGCGCCAGCAGCGTGGACAACTCTGGAAACACCATATATTTT
TRBV19	.	many	TRBJ2-3	CASSIEGSSDTQYF	TGTGCCAGTAGTATTGAAGGCAGCTCAGATACGCAGTATTTT
TRBV11-2	TRBD2	many	TRBJ2-3	CASSLLAGGATDTQYF	TGTGCCAGCAGTCTTTTAGCGGGGGGGGCTACAGATACGCAGTATTTT
TRBV29-1	TRBD2	.	TRBJ2-5	CSVGLAGRETQYF	TGCAGCGTCGGACTAGCGGGGAGGGAGACCCAGTACTTC
TRBV6-1	TRBD2	many	TRBJ2-3	CASSEMAGGTDTQYF	TGTGCCAGCAGTGAAATGGCGGGGGGGACAGATACGCAGTATTTT
TRBV11-2	TRBD1	few	TRBJ1-2	CASSLRSTDRGNGYTF	TGTGCCAGCAGCCTTCGATCCACCGACAGGGGTAATGGCTACACCTTC
TRBV19	.	.	TRBJ1-5	CASSSPQGISNQPQHF	TGTGCCAGTAGTAGCCCCCAGGGGATTAGCAATCAGCCCCAGCATTTT
TRBV6-4	.	many	TRBJ2-1	CASQTEASGNEQFF	TGTGCCAGCCAAACCGAAGCCTCGGGGAATGAGCAGTTCTTC
TRBV3-1	.	.	TRBJ2-7	CASSQLPLYGQYF	TGTGCCAGCAGCCAACTACCCCTCTACGGGCAGTACTTC
TRBV20-1	TRBD2	many	TRBJ2-1	CSALGTSGRGVNEQFF	TGCAGTGCCCTTGGGACTAGCGGGAGGGGGGTAAATGAGCAGTTCTTC
TRBV7-7	TRBD1	.	TRBJ2-7	CASSLGAQGANEQYF	TGTGCCAGCAGCTTAGGGGCACAGGGGGCTAACGAGCAGTACTTC
TRBV5-1	.	many	TRBJ2-3	CASSLGSGRTDTQYF	TGCGCCAGCAGCTTGGGCAGCGGACGCACAGATACGCAGTATTTT
TRBV7-2	TRBD1	.	TRBJ1-5	CASSPGGAVNQPQHF	TGTGCCAGCAGCCCAGGGGGCGCAGTCAATCAGCCCCAGCATTTT
TRBV2	.	.	TRBJ2-1	CASSELQDIRF	TGTGCCAGCAGTGAATTGCAGGACATACGCTTC
TRBV7-9	.	once	TRBJ1-2	CASSDKANYGYTF	TGTGCCAGCAGCGACAAGGCTAACTATGGCTACACCTTC
TRBV24-1	.	.	TRBJ2-7	CASKGAGQAQYF	TGTGCCAGCAAAGGGGCCGGGCAGGCGCAGTACTTC
TRBV20-1	TRBD1	few	TRBJ1-6	CSANRDRDNSPLHF	TGCAGTGCTAATCGGGACAGGGATAATTCACCCCTCCACTTT